Below are 20 T cell receptor beta chains sequenced from a single sample in a study of monozygotic twins with inflammatory bowel disease. TCRdb re-called the 5' RACE reads; every CDR3 protein appears as one record, without DNA. This table holds approximately 330,000 distinct CDR3 sequences. The sample comprised blood. These receptors all come from a human donor with ulcerative colitis or Crohn's disease, or a healthy co-twin of an affected twin (not recorded which).

The chain links TRBV29-1 to TRBJ1-2; TCRdb selects TRBD1, and the lack of DNA leaves this call unchecked. Looked up from germline, CDR1 is SQVTM and CDR2 is ANQGSEA. The CDR3 spans 12 residues. The CDR3 region is CSARTGGNGYTF.

The chain carries TRBV7-9 and TRBJ2-2; the D call from TCRdb, TRBD1, cannot be confirmed without DNA. The germline gives CDR1 SEHNR, CDR2 FQNEAQ (reference sequence). The CDR3 contains 13 residues. This chain's CDR3 is CASSLTGSGELFF.

V is TRBV20-1 and J is TRBJ2-2; absent DNA, TCRdb's TRBD1 call cannot be checked. Germline V gives CDR1 DFQATT, CDR2 SNEGSKA (reference sequence). The CDR3 spans 12 residues. CDR3 region: CSAPQDVGELFF.

The rearrangement links TRBV12-3 or TRBV12-4 to TRBJ1-2; TCRdb's D call, TRBD1, is unchecked because there is no DNA. CDR3 length: 14 amino acids. The CDR3 loop reads CASSPGQTYYGYTF.

The rearrangement uses TRBV20-1 and TRBJ2-1; with no DNA, the TCRdb D assignment of TRBD2 cannot be verified. CDR3 length: 18 residues. Germline CDR1 and CDR2: DFQATT and SNEGSKA (reference sequence). CDR3 residues: CSARGTSGKGGAYNEQFF.

The J gene is TRBJ2-7, the V gene TRBV10-2. This CDR3 is 17 amino acids long. Germline V gene sequence: CDR1 WSHSY, CDR2 SAAADI. This chain's CDR3 is CASSPSGPFGKNYEQYF.

The gene calls are TRBV28 and TRBJ2-7; no DNA is available, so the TRBD1 call from TCRdb remains unchecked. The CDR3 spans 13 residues. The V gene's germline CDR1 is MDHEN and CDR2 SYDVKM. The CDR3 is CASRVGPAYEQYF.

This rearrangement joins TRBV6-6 to TRBJ1-5; TCRdb lists TRBD1, though no DNA is available to test this call. CDR3 length: 13 amino acids. The germline V gene has CDR1 MNHNY and CDR2 SVGAGI (reference sequence). CDR3 sequence reads: CASSETEYQPQHF.

The genes are TRBV5-5 and TRBJ2-1; TCRdb's assignment of TRBD1 cannot be checked, as there is no DNA. This CDR3 is 13 amino acids long. Germline V gene lookup returns CDR1 SGHKS and CDR2 YYEKEE (reference sequence). CDR3 residues: CASSSPGQASPFF.

This CDR3 is CASQGVMTHNEQFF. The chain uses TRBV5-1 and TRBJ2-1; with no DNA, the TCRdb D assignment of TRBD1 cannot be verified. The CDR3 consists of 14 residues. Looked up from germline, CDR1 is SGHRS and CDR2 is YFSETQ. Filled out from reference TRBV5-1 and TRBJ2-1, the complete variable domain reads KAGVTQTPRYLIKTRGQQVTLSCSPISGHRSVSWYQQTPGQGLQFLFEYFSETQRNKGNFPGRFSGRQFSNSRSEMNVSTLELGDSALYLCASQGVMTHNEQFFGPGTRLTVL.

The chain uses TRBV7-9 and TRBJ1-1; the TCRdb call, TRBD1, lacks DNA for checking. Per the germline V gene, CDR1 is SEHNR and CDR2 is FQNEAQ (reference sequence). The CDR3 totals 15 residues. CDR3 amino acids: CASSLQTVSNTEAFF.

The gene calls are TRBV2 and TRBJ1-4; TCRdb indicates TRBD1, and absent DNA this call remains unverified. The V gene's germline CDR1 is SNHLY and CDR2 FYNNEI. The CDR3 contains 16 residues. The CDR3 loop reads CASSEGNGQFNEKLFF.

The chain uses TRBV11-2 and TRBJ1-2; TCRdb indicates TRBD1, and absent DNA this call remains unverified. Germline V gene data show CDR1 as SGHAT and CDR2 as FQNNGV. The CDR3 is 14 amino acids. The CDR3 sequence: CASSLEGHIYGYTF.

The genes are TRBV24-1 and TRBJ2-2; the D gene TCRdb calls, TRBD1, cannot be checked with no DNA. This CDR3 is built from 18 residues. The germline V gene has CDR1 KGHDR and CDR2 SFDVKD. This CDR3 is CATSGKYGTNANTGELFF.

This sequence joins TRBV29-1 and TRBJ2-7; the D call from TCRdb, TRBD1, cannot be confirmed without DNA. The CDR3 is made up of 15 amino acids. CDR1 and CDR2 from the germline V gene are SQVTM and ANQGSEA. CDR3: CSVLRRDRVTGEQYF.

The CDR3 loop reads CASSRSRASGGRTYNEQFF. This sequence joins TRBV4-3 and TRBJ2-1; without DNA, the TCRdb call of TRBD2 cannot be checked. The V gene's germline CDR1 is LGHNA and CDR2 YSLEER. There are 19 residues in the CDR3.

This chain connects TRBV30 to TRBJ1-6. The CDR3 contains 15 residues. Germline V lookup: CDR1 GTSNPN, CDR2 SVGIG (reference sequence). The CDR3 region is CAWRGLMALSSPLHF. The variable domain in full, with the rest retrieved from reference TRBV30 and TRBJ1-6, is SQTIHQWPATLVQPVGSPLSLECTVEGTSNPNLYWYRQAAGRGLQLLFYSVGIGQISSEVPQNLSASRPQDRQFILSSKKLLLSDSGFYLCAWRGLMALSSPLHFGNGTRLTVT.

The chain carries TRBV5-1 and TRBJ2-5. The CDR3 totals 15 residues. Germline V lookup: CDR1 SGHRS, CDR2 YFSETQ. The CDR3 spells CASSLGQSFGETQYF.

This chain joins TRBV6-1 and TRBJ2-7; TCRdb designates TRBD1, a call that cannot be tested without DNA. Per the germline V gene, CDR1 is MNHNS and CDR2 is SASEGT. The CDR3 totals 16 residues. CDR3 sequence reads: CASTTIPGTGTYEQYF.

This chain joins TRBV6-5 and TRBJ2-7; TCRdb indicates TRBD2, and absent DNA this call remains unverified. Germline lookup yields CDR1 MNHEY and CDR2 SVGAGI. There are 11 residues in the CDR3. The CDR3 sequence is CATKRDYEQYF.